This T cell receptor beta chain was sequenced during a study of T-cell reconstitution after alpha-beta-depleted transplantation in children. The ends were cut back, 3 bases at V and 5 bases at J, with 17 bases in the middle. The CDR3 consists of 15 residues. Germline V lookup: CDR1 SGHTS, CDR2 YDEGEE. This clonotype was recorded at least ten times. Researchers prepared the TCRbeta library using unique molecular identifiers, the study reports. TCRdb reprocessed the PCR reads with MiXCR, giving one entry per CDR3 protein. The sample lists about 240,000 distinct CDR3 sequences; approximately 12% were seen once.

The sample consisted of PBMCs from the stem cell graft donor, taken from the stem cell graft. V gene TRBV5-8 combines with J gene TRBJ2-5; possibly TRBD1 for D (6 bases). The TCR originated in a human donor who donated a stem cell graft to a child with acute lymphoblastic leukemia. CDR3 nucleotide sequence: TGTGCCAGCAGCTACGGAACAGGGCTCGGGGAGACCCAGTACTTC. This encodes CASSYGTGLGETQYF.